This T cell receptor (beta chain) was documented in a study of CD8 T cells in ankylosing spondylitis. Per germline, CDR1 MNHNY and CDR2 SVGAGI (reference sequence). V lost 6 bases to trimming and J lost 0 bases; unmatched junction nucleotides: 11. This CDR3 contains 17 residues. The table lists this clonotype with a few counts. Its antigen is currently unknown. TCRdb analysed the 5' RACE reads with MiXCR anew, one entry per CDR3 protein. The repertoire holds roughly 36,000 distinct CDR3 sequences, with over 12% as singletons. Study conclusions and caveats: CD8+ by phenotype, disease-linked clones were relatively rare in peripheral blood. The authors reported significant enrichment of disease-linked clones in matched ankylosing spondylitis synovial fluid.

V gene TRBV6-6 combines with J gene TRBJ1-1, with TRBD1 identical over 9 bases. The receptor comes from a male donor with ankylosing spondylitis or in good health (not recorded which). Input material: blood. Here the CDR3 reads CASRPDRGGTMNTEAFF. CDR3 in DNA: TGTGCCAGCAGACCAGACAGGGGGGGGACCATGAACACTGAAGCTTTCTTT.